This is a list of T cell receptor beta chains from one sample in a study of Graves' ophthalmopathy and Graves' hyperthyroidism. TCRdb recomputed calls from the multiplex PCR reads with MiXCR, one row per CDR3 protein. The table includes about 740,000 distinct CDR3 sequences, approximately 40% detected once. Sequences were obtained from peripheral blood. These receptors all stem from an adult man with Graves' ophthalmopathy. The CDR3 runs from the conserved cysteine through the conserved F or W. D genes are given only for firm matches. Clone size is given for some rows only: seen once, a few or many times, or a class if the clone is expanded.

CDR3 DNA: TGTGCCAGCAGCGCCACCCTGGGGGGGGCCTTCTATGGCTACACCTTC
CDR3 protein: CASSATLGGAFYGYTF
clone size: .
V gene: TRBV9
J gene: TRBJ1-2
D gene: .

CDR3 DNA: TGTGCCAGCAGCCGGATTACAGGGAACTATGGCTACACCTTC
CDR3 protein: CASSRITGNYGYTF
clone size: many
V gene: TRBV7-9
J gene: TRBJ1-2
D gene: .

CDR3 DNA: TGTGCCATCAGGGGGTCTGGGTCCGAAGCTTTCTTT
CDR3 protein: CAIRGSGSEAFF
clone size: many
V gene: TRBV10-3
J gene: TRBJ1-1
D gene: .

CDR3 DNA: TGTGCCACCAGCAGCCAAGAAGTCACCTATGGCTACACCTTC
CDR3 protein: CATSSQEVTYGYTF
clone size: .
V gene: TRBV15
J gene: TRBJ1-2
D gene: .

CDR3 DNA: TGTGCCAGCAGAGATAAAGTAGGGCACTATGGCTACACCTTC
CDR3 protein: CASRDKVGHYGYTF
clone size: .
V gene: TRBV25-1
J gene: TRBJ1-2
D gene: .

CDR3 DNA: TGTGCCAGCAGCTCGGGACGGGGACCGGCAGGCTACACCTTC
CDR3 protein: CASSSGRGPAGYTF
clone size: many
V gene: TRBV7-9
J gene: TRBJ1-2
D gene: .

CDR3 DNA: TGCAGCGTTGAGGGCGGGGGAATTTTAAGCTCCTACGAGCAGTACTTC
CDR3 protein: CSVEGGGILSSYEQYF
clone size: .
V gene: TRBV29-1
J gene: TRBJ2-7
D gene: TRBD2

CDR3 DNA: TGCGCCAGCAGCTTGGATCCGACAGGGTTAGGCGGGGAGCTGTTTTTT
CDR3 protein: CASSLDPTGLGGELFF
clone size: few
V gene: TRBV5-1
J gene: TRBJ2-2
D gene: TRBD1

CDR3 DNA: TGTGCCAGCAGTTCTCACCTGGGACTCCGGAACACTGAAGCTTTCTTT
CDR3 protein: CASSSHLGLRNTEAFF
clone size: few
V gene: TRBV2
J gene: TRBJ1-1
D gene: .

CDR3 DNA: TGTGCCAGCAGTTTGGGGCCATTT
CDR3 protein: CASSLGPF
clone size: .
V gene: TRBV12-5
J gene: TRBJ1-6
D gene: .

CDR3 DNA: TGTGCCAGCAGCTCCGGACCCTACCCCGAGCAGTACTTC
CDR3 protein: CASSSGPYPEQYF
clone size: many
V gene: TRBV9
J gene: TRBJ2-7
D gene: .

CDR3 DNA: TGTGCCAGCAGCGTAGCTGTAACTGGAAACACCATATATTTT
CDR3 protein: CASSVAVTGNTIYF
clone size: many
V gene: TRBV9
J gene: TRBJ1-3
D gene: .

CDR3 DNA: TGTGCCAGCTCGGATACCATAAACTATGGCTACACCTTC
CDR3 protein: CASSDTINYGYTF
clone size: .
V gene: TRBV6-5
J gene: TRBJ1-2
D gene: .

CDR3 DNA: TGTGCCAGCAGTCCGCGTCGACAGTTCACCGGGGAGCTGTTTTTT
CDR3 protein: CASSPRRQFTGELFF
clone size: .
V gene: TRBV25-1
J gene: TRBJ2-2
D gene: .

CDR3 DNA: TGCAGCGTTGAAGAAGGGGGTACGGGGAGCTCCTACGAGCAGTACTTC
CDR3 protein: CSVEEGGTGSSYEQYF
clone size: many
V gene: TRBV29-1
J gene: TRBJ2-7
D gene: .

CDR3 DNA: TGCGCCAGCAGCTTGGGACAGGGGGCCTGTCATTTT
CDR3 protein: CASSLGQGACHF
clone size: .
V gene: TRBV5-1
J gene: TRBJ1-5
D gene: TRBD1

CDR3 DNA: TGCGCCAGCAGGCGCAACAGGTACACTGAAGCTTTCTTT
CDR3 protein: CASRRNRYTEAFF
clone size: .
V gene: TRBV9
J gene: TRBJ1-1
D gene: .

CDR3 DNA: TGTGCCAGCAGGTCCAGGGCAGCTTCCAACGAGCAGTACTTC
CDR3 protein: CASRSRAASNEQYF
clone size: many
V gene: TRBV2
J gene: TRBJ2-7
D gene: .

CDR3 DNA: TGCAGTGCTAGAGATCGGGACAGGGTTCATTCACCCCTCCACTTT
CDR3 protein: CSARDRDRVHSPLHF
clone size: .
V gene: TRBV20-1
J gene: TRBJ1-6
D gene: TRBD1

CDR3 DNA: TGTGCCAGCAGCTTTCGCGGGAGTCTGACCCAGTACTTC
CDR3 protein: CASSFRGSLTQYF
clone size: .
V gene: TRBV7-9
J gene: TRBJ2-5
D gene: TRBD2

CDR3 DNA: TGTGCCAGGACTGAACCTGGGGCCAACGTCCTGACTTTC
CDR3 protein: CARTEPGANVLTF
clone size: many
V gene: TRBV7-9
J gene: TRBJ2-6
D gene: .

CDR3 DNA: TGTGCCAGTAGCATGACAGGGGGCGCCTACGAGCAGTACTTC
CDR3 protein: CASSMTGGAYEQYF
clone size: .
V gene: TRBV19
J gene: TRBJ2-7
D gene: TRBD1

CDR3 DNA: TGTGCCACCAGTGATGATGACGGGCTTGGCTACACCTTC
CDR3 protein: CATSDDDGLGYTF
clone size: many
V gene: TRBV24-1
J gene: TRBJ1-2
D gene: .

CDR3 DNA: TGCAGTGCCGAAACCGGGACAGGGAAAAACTACGAGCAGTACTTC
CDR3 protein: CSAETGTGKNYEQYF
clone size: .
V gene: TRBV20-1
J gene: TRBJ2-7
D gene: TRBD1

CDR3 DNA: TGTGCCAGCAGCTTAATAGCCGGGGGTATGGGAGAGACCCAGTACTTC
CDR3 protein: CASSLIAGGMGETQYF
clone size: .
V gene: TRBV7-9
J gene: TRBJ2-5
D gene: .

CDR3 DNA: TGTGCCAGTCACGACAGAACCAATCAGCCCCAGCATTTT
CDR3 protein: CASHDRTNQPQHF
clone size: many
V gene: TRBV19
J gene: TRBJ1-5
D gene: .

CDR3 DNA: TGTGCCAGCAGTCCCCGGACTGGCGGGATGATCGAGCAGTACTTC
CDR3 protein: CASSPRTGGMIEQYF
clone size: .
V gene: TRBV12-3/TRBV12-4
J gene: TRBJ2-7
D gene: .

CDR3 DNA: TGTGCCACACAAGGGAGCCCCTACGAGCAGTACTTC
CDR3 protein: CATQGSPYEQYF
clone size: few
V gene: TRBV24-1
J gene: TRBJ2-7
D gene: .

CDR3 DNA: TGTGCCAGCAAATCGGGACAGGGGACAAACTACGAGCAGTACTTC
CDR3 protein: CASKSGQGTNYEQYF
clone size: few
V gene: TRBV12-3/TRBV12-4
J gene: TRBJ2-7
D gene: TRBD1

CDR3 DNA: TGCGCCAGCAGTATATCAGGACAGTTTAGGCAAGAGACCCAGTACTTC
CDR3 protein: CASSISGQFRQETQYF
clone size: .
V gene: TRBV5-1
J gene: TRBJ2-5
D gene: .

CDR3 DNA: TGTGCCGCCAGCAGCCAATCGGACAGTGCAACTAATGAAAAACTGTTTTTT
CDR3 protein: CAASSQSDSATNEKLFF
clone size: once
V gene: TRBV15
J gene: TRBJ1-4
D gene: .

CDR3 DNA: TGTACCAGCAGCTTACAGGGGGCGGGGGAGCAGTACTTC
CDR3 protein: CTSSLQGAGEQYF
clone size: .
V gene: TRBV2
J gene: TRBJ2-7
D gene: TRBD1

CDR3 DNA: TGCAGCGTTGGTACAGGGGGAACGACTCAGCCCCAGCATTTT
CDR3 protein: CSVGTGGTTQPQHF
clone size: many
V gene: TRBV29-1
J gene: TRBJ1-5
D gene: TRBD1

CDR3 DNA: TGTGCCAGCAGCTTAGCGGCCAGTAGCACACCCCTCCACTTT
CDR3 protein: CASSLAASSTPLHF
clone size: many
V gene: TRBV7-9
J gene: TRBJ1-6
D gene: .

CDR3 DNA: TGTGCCAGTAGCTCGGACCCTAGCTCCTATAATTCACCCCTCCACTTT
CDR3 protein: CASSSDPSSYNSPLHF
clone size: .
V gene: TRBV11-1
J gene: TRBJ1-6
D gene: .

CDR3 DNA: TGTGCCAGGGGGAACGAGCAGTACTTC
CDR3 protein: CARGNEQYF
clone size: .
V gene: TRBV2
J gene: TRBJ2-7
D gene: .